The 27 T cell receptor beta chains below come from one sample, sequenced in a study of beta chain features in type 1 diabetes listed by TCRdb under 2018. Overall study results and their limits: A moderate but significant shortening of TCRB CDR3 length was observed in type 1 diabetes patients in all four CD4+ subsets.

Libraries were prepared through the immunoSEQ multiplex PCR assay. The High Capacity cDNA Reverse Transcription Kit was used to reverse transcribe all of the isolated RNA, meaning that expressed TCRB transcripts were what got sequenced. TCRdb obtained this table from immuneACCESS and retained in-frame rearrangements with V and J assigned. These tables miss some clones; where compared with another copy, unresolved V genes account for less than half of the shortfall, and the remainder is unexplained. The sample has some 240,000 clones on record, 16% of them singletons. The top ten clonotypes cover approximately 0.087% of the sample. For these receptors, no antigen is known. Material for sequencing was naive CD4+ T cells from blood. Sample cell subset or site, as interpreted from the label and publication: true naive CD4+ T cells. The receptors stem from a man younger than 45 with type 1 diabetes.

The DNA of the CDR3 is TGTGCCAGCAGCTTAGACAGACAGCCAGGGCAGTACTTC. It specifies CASSLDRQPGQYF. The chain employs TRBV7-3 and TRBJ2-7, with D possibly being TRBD1 (5 bases). In germline, CDR1 is SGHTA, CDR2 FQGTGA. The ends were cut back, 2 bases at V and 9 bases at J, with 14 bases in the middle. This CDR3 spans 13 amino acids.

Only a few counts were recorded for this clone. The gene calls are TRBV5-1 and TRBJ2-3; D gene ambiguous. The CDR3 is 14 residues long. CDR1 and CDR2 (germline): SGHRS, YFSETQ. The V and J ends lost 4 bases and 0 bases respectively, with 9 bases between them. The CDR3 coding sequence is TGCGCCAGCAGCCTCCCGGAGAGCACAGATACGCAGTATTTT. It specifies CASSLPESTDTQYF.

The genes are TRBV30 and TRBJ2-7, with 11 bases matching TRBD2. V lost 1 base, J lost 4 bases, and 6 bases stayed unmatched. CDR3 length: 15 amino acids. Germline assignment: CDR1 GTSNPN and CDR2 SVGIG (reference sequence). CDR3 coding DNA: TGTGCCTGGAGTGGGGGGACTAGCGGATCGTACGAGCAGTACTTC. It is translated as CAWSGGTSGSYEQYF.

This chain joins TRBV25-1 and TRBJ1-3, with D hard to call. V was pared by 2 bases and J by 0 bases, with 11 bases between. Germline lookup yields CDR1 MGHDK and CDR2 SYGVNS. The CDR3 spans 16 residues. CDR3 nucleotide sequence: TGTGCCAGCAGTGAAGAGATATATACCTCTGGAAACACCATATATTTT. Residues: CASSEEIYTSGNTIYF.

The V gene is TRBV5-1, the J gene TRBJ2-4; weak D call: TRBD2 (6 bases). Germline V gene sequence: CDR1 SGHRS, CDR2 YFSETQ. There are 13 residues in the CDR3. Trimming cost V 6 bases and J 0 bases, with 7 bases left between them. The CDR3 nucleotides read TGCGCCAGCACGGGACTAGCCAAAAACATTCAGTACTTC. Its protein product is CASTGLAKNIQYF.

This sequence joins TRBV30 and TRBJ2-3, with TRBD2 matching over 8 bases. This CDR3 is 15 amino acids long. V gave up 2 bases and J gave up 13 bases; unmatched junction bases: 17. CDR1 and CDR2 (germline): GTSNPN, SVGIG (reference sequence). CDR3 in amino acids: CAWSIIAGNSRAKYF. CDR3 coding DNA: TGTGCCTGGAGTATCATAGCGGGAAATTCTAGGGCGAAGTATTTT. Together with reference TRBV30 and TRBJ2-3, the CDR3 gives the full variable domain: SQTIHQWPATLVQPVGSPLSLECTVEGTSNPNLYWYRQAAGRGLQLLFYSVGIGQISSEVPQNLSASRPQDRQFILSSKKLLLSDSGFYLCAWSIIAGNSRAKYFGPGTRLTVL.

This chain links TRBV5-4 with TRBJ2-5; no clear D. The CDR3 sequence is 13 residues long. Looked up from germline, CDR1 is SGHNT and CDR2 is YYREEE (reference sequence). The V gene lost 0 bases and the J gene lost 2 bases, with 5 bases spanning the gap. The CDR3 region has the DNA TGTGCCAGCAGCTTGGCCGCTCAAGAGACCCAGTACTTC. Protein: CASSLAAQETQYF. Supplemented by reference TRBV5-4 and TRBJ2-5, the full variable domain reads ETGVTQSPTHLIKTRGQQVTLRCSSQSGHNTVSWYQQALGQGPQFIFQYYREEENGRGNFPPRFSGLQFPNYSSELNVNALELDDSALYLCASSLAAQETQYFGPGTRLLVL.

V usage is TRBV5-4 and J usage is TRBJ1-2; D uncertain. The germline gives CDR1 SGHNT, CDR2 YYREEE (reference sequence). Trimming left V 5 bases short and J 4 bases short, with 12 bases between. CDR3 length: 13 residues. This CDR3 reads CASRFGNSYGYTF. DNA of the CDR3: TGTGCCAGCAGATTCGGTAATAGCTATGGCTACACCTTC.

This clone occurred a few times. The chain's CDR3 is CASSTGQNTGELFF. The CDR3 DNA reads TGTGCCAGCAGCACAGGACAGAACACCGGGGAGCTGTTTTTT. The gene calls are TRBV5-4 and TRBJ2-2; perhaps TRBD1 as D (5 bases). CDR3 size: 14 residues. The V gene lost 4 bases and the J gene lost 1 base, with 8 bases spanning the gap. CDR1 and CDR2 (germline): SGHNT, YYREEE (reference sequence).

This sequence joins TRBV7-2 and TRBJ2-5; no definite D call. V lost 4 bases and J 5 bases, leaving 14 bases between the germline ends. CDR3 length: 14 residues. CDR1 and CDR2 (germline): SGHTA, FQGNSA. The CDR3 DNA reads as TGTGCCAGCAGCTGGATAGGGATCCTGGAGACCCAGTACTTC. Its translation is CASSWIGILETQYF.

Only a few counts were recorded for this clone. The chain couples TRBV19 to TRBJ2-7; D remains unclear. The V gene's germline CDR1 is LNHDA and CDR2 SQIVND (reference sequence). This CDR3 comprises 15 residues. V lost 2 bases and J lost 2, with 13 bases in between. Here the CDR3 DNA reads TGTGCCAGTAGTATACCTCTAGATGGAACCTACGAGCAGTACTTC. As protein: CASSIPLDGTYEQYF.

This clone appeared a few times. The CDR3 spells CASSKTETSRGLNTEAFF. The CDR3 DNA follows: TGTGCCAGCAGCAAGACTGAGACATCGAGGGGCCTGAACACTGAAGCTTTCTTT. The chain carries TRBV7-9 and TRBJ1-1, with D possibly TRBD1 on 5 matching bases. Trimming pared 5 bases from V and 0 bases from J, leaving 22 bases between. The CDR3 length is 18 residues. Per germline, CDR1 SEHNR and CDR2 FQNEAQ (reference sequence).

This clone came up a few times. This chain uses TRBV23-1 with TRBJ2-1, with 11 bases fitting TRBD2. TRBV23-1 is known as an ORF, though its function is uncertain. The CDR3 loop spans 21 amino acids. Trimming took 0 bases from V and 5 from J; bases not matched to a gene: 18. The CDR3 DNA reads TGCGCCAGCAGTCAATCAGGGAGGGGACTAGCGGTAGACCCTAACCACAATGAGCAGTTCTTC. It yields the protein CASSQSGRGLAVDPNHNEQFF.

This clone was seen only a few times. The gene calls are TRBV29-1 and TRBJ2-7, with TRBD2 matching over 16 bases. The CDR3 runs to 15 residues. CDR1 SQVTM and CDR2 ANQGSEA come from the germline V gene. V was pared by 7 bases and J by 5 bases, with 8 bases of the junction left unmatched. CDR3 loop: CSAIPGTSGRDEQYF. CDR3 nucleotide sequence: TGCAGCGCCATCCCCGGGACTAGCGGGAGGGACGAGCAGTACTTC.

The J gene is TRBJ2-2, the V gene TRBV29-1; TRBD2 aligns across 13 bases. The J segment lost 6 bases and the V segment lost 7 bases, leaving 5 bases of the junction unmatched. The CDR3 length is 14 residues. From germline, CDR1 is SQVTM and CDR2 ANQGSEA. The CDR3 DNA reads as TGCAGCGCACGGACTAGCGGGAGTTCCGGGGAGCTGTTTTTT. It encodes CSARTSGSSGELFF.

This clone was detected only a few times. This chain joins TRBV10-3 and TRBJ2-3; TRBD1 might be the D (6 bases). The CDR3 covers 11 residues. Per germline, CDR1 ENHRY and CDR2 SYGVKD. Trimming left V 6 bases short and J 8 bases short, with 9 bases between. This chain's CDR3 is CAISGQSTQYF. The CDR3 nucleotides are TGTGCCATCAGCGGACAGAGTACGCAGTATTTT.

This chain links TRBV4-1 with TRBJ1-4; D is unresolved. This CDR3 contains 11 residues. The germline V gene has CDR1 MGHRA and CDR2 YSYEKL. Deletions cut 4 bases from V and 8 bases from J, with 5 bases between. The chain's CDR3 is CASSPGEKLFF. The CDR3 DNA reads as TGCGCCAGCAGCCCCGGAGAAAAACTGTTTTTT.

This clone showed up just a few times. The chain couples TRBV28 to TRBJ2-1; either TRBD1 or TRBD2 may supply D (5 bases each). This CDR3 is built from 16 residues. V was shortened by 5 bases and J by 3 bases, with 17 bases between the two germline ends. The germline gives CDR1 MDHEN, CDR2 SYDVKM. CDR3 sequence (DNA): TGTGCCAGCAGTACCCTCGGGGCAACGTTCTACAATGAGCAGTTCTTC. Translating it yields CASSTLGATFYNEQFF.

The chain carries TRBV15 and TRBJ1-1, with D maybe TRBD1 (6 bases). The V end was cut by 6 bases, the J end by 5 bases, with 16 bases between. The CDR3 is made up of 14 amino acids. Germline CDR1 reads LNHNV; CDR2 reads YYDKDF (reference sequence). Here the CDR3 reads CATRGRDIRTEAFF. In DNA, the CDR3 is TGTGCCACCAGGGGCCGGGACATTAGGACTGAAGCTTTCTTT.

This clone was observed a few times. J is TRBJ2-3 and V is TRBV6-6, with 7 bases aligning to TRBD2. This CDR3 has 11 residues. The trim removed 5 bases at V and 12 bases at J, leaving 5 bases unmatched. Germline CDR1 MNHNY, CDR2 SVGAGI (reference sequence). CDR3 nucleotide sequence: TGTGCCAGCAGTCGCCAGCGGGAACAGTATTTT. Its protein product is CASSRQREQYF.

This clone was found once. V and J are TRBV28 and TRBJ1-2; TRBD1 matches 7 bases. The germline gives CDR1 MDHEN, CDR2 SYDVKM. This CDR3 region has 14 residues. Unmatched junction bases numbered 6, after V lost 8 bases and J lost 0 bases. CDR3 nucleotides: TGTGCCAGCCAGACTACAGGGGCTAACTATGGCTACACCTTC. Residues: CASQTTGANYGYTF.

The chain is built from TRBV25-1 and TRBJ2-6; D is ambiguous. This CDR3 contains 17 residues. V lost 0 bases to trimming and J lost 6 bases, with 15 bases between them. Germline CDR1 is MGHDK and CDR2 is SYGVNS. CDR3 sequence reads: CASSEYIGNDLANVLTF. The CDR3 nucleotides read TGTGCCAGCAGTGAATACATAGGGAATGATTTGGCCAACGTCCTGACTTTC.

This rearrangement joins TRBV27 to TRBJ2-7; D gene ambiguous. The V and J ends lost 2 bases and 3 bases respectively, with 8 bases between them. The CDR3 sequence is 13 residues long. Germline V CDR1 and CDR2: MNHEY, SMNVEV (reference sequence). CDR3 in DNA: TGTGCCAGCAGTTTAAGGGCTGACTACGAGCAGTACTTC. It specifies CASSLRADYEQYF.

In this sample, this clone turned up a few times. CDR3 loop: CASSETPSSSYEQYF. The CDR3 DNA is TGTGCCAGCAGCGAAACGCCGTCTAGCTCCTACGAGCAGTACTTC. This chain joins TRBV9 and TRBJ2-7; D gene uncertain. The germline gives CDR1 SGDLS, CDR2 YYNGEE. The germline V and J ends were trimmed by 3 bases and 0 bases, with 13 bases remaining between them. This CDR3 is built from 15 residues.

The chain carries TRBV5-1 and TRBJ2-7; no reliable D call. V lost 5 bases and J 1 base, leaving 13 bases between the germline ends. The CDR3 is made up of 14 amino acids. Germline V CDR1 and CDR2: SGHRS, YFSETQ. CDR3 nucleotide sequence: TGCGCCAGCAGAACCGCAGGCCGATCCTACGAGCAGTACTTC. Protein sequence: CASRTAGRSYEQYF.

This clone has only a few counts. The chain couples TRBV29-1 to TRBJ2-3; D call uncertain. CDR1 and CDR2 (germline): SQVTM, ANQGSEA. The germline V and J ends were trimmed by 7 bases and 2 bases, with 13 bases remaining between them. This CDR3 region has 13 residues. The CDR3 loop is CSADIRSTDTQYF. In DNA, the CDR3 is TGCAGCGCCGACATCCGGTCCACAGATACGCAGTATTTT.

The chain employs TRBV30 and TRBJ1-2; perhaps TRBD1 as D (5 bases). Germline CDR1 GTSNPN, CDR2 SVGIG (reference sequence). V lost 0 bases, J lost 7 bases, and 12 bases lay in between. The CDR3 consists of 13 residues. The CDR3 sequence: CAWSVRDHFGYTF. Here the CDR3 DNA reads TGTGCCTGGAGTGTACGGGACCACTTTGGCTACACCTTC.